Presented here are 3 T cell receptor beta chains from one specimen sequenced in a study of T cell responses to AZD1222 COVID-19 vaccine. Method: immunoSEQ multiplex PCR; TCRdb's copy keeps in-frame clones and lacks some. Counted here are 130,000 to 150,000 clones, about 86% occurring once; the ten biggest clones make up around 5%. The sample in question was peripheral blood, obtained 28 days after the second AZD1222 dose. These receptors all come from an adult who received the AZD1222 COVID-19 vaccine.

The CDR3 nucleotides are TGTGCCAGCAGCTTAGGAGGGCCCTCGAGGAGGTCCATATATTTT. Translated: CASSLGGPSRRSIYF. The gene calls are TRBV11-3 and TRBJ1-3; D is ambiguous. The CDR3 sequence is 15 residues long. V was trimmed by 1 base and J by 11 bases, leaving 18 bases between them. Germline assignment: CDR1 SGHNT and CDR2 YENEEA.

This clone was counted between two and nine times. The V gene is TRBV27, the J gene TRBJ1-5; D remains unclear. The V end was cut by 4 bases, the J end by 0 bases, with 10 bases between. The V gene's germline CDR1 is MNHEY and CDR2 SMNVEV (reference sequence). This CDR3 has 15 amino acids. CDR3 nucleotides: TGTGCCAGCAGTTCGATAGGGCTTAGCAATCAGCCCCAGCATTTT. Residues: CASSSIGLSNQPQHF.

This sequence joins TRBV11-2 and TRBJ2-7; TRBD2 matches at 9 bases. The CDR3 spans 15 residues. Trimming at V came to 0 bases and at J to 4 bases, leaving 4 bases not matched to a gene. Looked up from germline, CDR1 is SGHAT and CDR2 is FQNNGV. For the CDR3, the DNA is TGTGCCAGCAGCTTAGAGCGGGGGGGAGGGTACGAGCAGTACTTC. Protein product: CASSLERGGGYEQYF.